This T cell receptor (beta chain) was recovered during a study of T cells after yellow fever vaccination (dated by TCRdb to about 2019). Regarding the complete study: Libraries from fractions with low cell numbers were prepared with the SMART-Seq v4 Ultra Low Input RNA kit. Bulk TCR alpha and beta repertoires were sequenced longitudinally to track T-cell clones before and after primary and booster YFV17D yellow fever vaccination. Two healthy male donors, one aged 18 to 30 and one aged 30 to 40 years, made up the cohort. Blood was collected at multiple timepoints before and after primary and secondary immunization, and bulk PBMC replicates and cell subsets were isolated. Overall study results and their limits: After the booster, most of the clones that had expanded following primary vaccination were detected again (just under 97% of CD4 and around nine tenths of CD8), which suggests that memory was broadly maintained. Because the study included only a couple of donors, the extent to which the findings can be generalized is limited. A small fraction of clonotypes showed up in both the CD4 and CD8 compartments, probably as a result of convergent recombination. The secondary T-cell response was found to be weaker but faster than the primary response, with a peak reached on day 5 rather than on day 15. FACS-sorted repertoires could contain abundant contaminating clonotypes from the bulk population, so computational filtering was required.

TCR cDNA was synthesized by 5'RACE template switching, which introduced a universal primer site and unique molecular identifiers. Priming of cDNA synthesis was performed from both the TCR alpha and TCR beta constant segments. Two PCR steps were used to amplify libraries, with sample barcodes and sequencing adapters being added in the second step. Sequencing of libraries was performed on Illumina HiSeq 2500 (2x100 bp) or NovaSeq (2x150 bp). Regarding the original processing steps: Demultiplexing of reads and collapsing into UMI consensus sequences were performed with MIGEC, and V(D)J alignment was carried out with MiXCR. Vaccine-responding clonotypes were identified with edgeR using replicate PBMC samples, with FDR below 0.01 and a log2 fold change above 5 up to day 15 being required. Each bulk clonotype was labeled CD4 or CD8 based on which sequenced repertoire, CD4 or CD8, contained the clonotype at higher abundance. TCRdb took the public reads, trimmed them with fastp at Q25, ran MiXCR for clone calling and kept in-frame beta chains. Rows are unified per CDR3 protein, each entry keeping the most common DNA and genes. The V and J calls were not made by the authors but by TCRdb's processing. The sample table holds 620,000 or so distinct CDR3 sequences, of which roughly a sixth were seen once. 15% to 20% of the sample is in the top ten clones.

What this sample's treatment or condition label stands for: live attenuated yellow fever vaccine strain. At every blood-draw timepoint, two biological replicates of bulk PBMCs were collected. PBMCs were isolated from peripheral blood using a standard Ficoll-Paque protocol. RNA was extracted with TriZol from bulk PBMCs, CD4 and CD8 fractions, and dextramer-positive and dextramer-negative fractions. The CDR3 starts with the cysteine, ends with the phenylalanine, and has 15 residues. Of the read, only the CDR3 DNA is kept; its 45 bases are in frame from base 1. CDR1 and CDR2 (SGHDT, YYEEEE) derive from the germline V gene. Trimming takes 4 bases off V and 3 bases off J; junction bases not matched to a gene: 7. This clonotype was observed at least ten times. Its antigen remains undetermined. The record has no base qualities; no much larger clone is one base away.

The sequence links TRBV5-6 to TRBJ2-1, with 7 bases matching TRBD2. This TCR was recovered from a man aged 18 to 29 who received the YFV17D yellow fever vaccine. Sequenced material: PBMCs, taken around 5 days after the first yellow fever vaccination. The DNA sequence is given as TGTGCCAGCAGCCCTAAAAGCGGGGACTACAATGAGCAGTTCTTC. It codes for CASSPKSGDYNEQFF.